These 10 T cell receptor beta chains were sequenced from one sample in a study of blood T cell repertoires in COVID-19. Assay: immunoSEQ multiplex PCR; the TCRdb copy retains only in-frame clones and omits some. The sample carries about 150,000 clones, roughly 90% recorded once. Material for sequencing was peripheral blood. All receptors derive from a man aged 50-59 years with acute or convalescent COVID-19.

This sequence joins TRBV7-9 and TRBJ2-7; D uncertain. V gave up 1 base and J gave up 3 bases, with 13 bases separating them. The CDR3 is 15 residues long. Germline values: CDR1 SEHNR, CDR2 FQNEAQ (reference sequence). The CDR3 nucleotides read TGTGCCAGCAGCTTAGACTCCAGCGTATACTACGAGCAGTACTTC. Protein product: CASSLDSSVYYEQYF.

The gene calls are TRBV28 and TRBJ2-3; 8 bases fit TRBD2. The CDR3 runs 15 residues. After removal of 2 bases from V and 8 bases from J, the junction contained 9 bases not matched to a gene. In germline, CDR1 is MDHEN, CDR2 SYDVKM. DNA of the CDR3: TGTGCCAGCAGTTTAAGCACTAGCGGTTGGGGTACGCAGTATTTT. Protein product: CASSLSTSGWGTQYF.

A single count supports this clone. This chain uses TRBV2 with TRBJ1-6, with a possible D match to TRBD1 (6 bases). CDR1 and CDR2 (germline): SNHLY, FYNNEI. The CDR3 sequence is 16 residues long. V was shortened by 6 bases and J by 6 bases, with 18 bases between the two germline ends. DNA for the CDR3: TGTGCCAGCAGGAGACAGGTCGATTCCATTAATTCACCCCTCCACTTT. Its protein product is CASRRQVDSINSPLHF.

This clone is a singleton in its sample. V and J are TRBV9 and TRBJ2-1; tentative D call: TRBD2 (7 bases). V lost 3 bases and J lost 5, with 21 bases in between. The CDR3 is 17 residues long. From germline, CDR1 is SGDLS and CDR2 YYNGEE. CDR3 residues: CASSAGGGRRFNNEQFF. The CDR3 region has the DNA TGTGCCAGCAGCGCTGGCGGGGGCCGACGTTTCAACAATGAGCAGTTCTTC.

With regard to this clone: The junction differs from germline at one of its ends, possibly a read error. The V and J genes are TRBV5-1 and TRBJ2-3; D might be TRBD1 (5 bases). Germline CDR1 is SGHRS and CDR2 is YFSETQ. This CDR3 spans 15 amino acids. The CDR3 reads CASRLESGSTDTQYF. For the CDR3, the DNA is TGCGCCAGCAGATTGGAGTCAGGGAGCACAGATACGCAGTATTTT.

This chain links TRBV28 with TRBJ1-2; D gene uncertain. The CDR3 consists of 16 residues. Germline V gene lookup returns CDR1 MDHEN and CDR2 SYDVKM. V was clipped by 6 bases and J by 4 bases, with 21 bases between them. The CDR3: CASSTRYWRAVYGYTF. The CDR3 bases are TGTGCCAGCAGCACACGGTATTGGAGGGCCGTCTATGGCTACACCTTC.

V usage is TRBV5-1 and J usage is TRBJ2-2, with a weak D call TRBD2 (5 bases). The germline V gene has CDR1 SGHRS and CDR2 YFSETQ. V shed 4 bases and J shed 6 bases, with 10 bases lying between them. The CDR3 has 13 amino acids. The CDR3 coding sequence is TGCGCCAGCAGCAACACTAGTCCCGGGGAGCTGTTTTTT. Translating gives CASSNTSPGELFF. The full variable domain, completed using reference TRBV5-1 and TRBJ2-2, is KAGVTQTPRYLIKTRGQQVTLSCSPISGHRSVSWYQQTPGQGLQFLFEYFSETQRNKGNFPGRFSGRQFSNSRSEMNVSTLELGDSALYLCASSNTSPGELFFGEGSRLTVL.

V and J are TRBV18 and TRBJ2-7, with a tentative D call TRBD1 (5 bases). V lost 3 bases and J 2 bases, leaving 8 bases between the germline ends. CDR3 length: 13 residues. Germline values: CDR1 KGHSH, CDR2 LQKENI. The CDR3 is CASSPYRTYEQYF. The CDR3 region has the DNA TGTGCCAGCTCACCGTACAGGACCTACGAGCAGTACTTC.

The chain recombines TRBV5-1 with TRBJ2-5, with TRBD2 matching over 8 bases. The germline gives CDR1 SGHRS, CDR2 YFSETQ. The length of the CDR3 is 13 residues. V lost 2 bases, J lost 3 bases, and 0 bases stayed unmatched. The CDR3 DNA reads TGCGCCAGCAGCTTACTAGCGGAAGAGACCCAGTACTTC. Its translation: CASSLLAEETQYF.

The V gene is TRBV24-1, the J gene TRBJ2-2, with D perhaps matching TRBD1 (6 bases). The CDR3 has 14 residues. Trimming took off 4 bases at V and 6 bases at J, with 11 bases between the two ends. From germline, CDR1 is KGHDR and CDR2 SFDVKD. The CDR3 bases are TGTGCCACCAGTGAGGACAGTTACGCCGGGGAGCTGTTTTTT. Residues: CATSEDSYAGELFF.